The T cell receptor beta chain described here comes from a study of blood T cell repertoires in COVID-19. Looking at the study overall: The United States, Italy and Spain provided the acute and convalescent COVID-19 samples. T cells, B-cell-depleted T cells, or PBMCs supplied cDNA or gDNA.

Per the germline V gene, CDR1 is SGHTA and CDR2 is FQGNSA. CDR3 length: 15 residues. With 5 bases removed from V and 1 base from J, the gap between germline ends came to 12 bases. Sequencing used immunoSEQ multiplex PCR; TCRdb keeps in-frame clones, though not all of them. The table includes almost 200,000 clones, around 85% detected once. The clonotype was recovered from a woman between 65 and 79 years old with acute or convalescent COVID-19. Sample: peripheral blood. The rearrangement joins TRBV7-2 to TRBJ2-4, with D hard to call. The CDR3 DNA is TGTGCCAGCAGCCGTGATTCCGGGGCCAAAAACATTCAGTACTTC. Encoded protein: CASSRDSGAKNIQYF.